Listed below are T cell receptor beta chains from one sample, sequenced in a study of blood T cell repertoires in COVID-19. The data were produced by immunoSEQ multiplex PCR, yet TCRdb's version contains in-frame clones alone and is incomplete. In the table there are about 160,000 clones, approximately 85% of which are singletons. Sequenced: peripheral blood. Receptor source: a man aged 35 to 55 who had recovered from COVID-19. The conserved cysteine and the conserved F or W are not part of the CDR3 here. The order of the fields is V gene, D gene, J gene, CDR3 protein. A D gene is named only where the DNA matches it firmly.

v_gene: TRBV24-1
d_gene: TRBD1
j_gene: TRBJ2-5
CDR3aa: ATSDFNRGWETQY

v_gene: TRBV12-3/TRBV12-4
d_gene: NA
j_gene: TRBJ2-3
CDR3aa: ASSLMELDTQY

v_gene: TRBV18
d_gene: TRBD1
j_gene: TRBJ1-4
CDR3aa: ASSFGQGATNEKLF

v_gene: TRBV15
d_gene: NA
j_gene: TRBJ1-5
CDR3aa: ATSRGVGVGGNQPQH

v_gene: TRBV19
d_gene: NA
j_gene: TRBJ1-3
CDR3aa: ASSMGPGNTIY

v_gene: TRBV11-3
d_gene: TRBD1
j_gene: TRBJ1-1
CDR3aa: ASRPPGQGFPS

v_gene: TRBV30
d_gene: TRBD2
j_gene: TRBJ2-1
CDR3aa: AWSVAGGAFGDEQF

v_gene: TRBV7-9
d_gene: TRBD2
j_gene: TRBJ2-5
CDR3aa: ASSSLTSGGIQETQY

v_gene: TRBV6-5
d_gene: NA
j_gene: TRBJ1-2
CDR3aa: ASRVGAGANYGYT

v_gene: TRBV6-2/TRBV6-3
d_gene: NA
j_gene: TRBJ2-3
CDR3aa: ASSYLGQITDTQY

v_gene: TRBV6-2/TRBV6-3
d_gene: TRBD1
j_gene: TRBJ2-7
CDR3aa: ASSYEVLGTGIVYEQY

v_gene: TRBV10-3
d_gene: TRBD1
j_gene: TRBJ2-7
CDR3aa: AISSGTDYEQY

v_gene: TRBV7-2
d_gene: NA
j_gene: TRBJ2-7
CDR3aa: ASSLAGGQYEQY

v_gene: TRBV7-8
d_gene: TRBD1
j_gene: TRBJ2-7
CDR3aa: ASSLVAGGTGEQY

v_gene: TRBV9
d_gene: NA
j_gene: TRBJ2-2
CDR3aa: ASSVRHANTGELF

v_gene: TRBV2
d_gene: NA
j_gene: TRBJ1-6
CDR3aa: ASSEFTSSYNSPLH

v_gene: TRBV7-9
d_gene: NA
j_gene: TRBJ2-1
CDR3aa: ASSLREVEQF

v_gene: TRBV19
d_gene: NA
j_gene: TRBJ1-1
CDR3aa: ASSIERRGTEAF

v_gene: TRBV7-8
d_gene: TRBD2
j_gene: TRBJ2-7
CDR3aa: ASGEGREQY

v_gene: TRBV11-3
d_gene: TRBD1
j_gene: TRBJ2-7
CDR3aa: ASSLVGTGSYEQY

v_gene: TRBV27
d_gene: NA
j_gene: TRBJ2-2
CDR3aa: ASSLHTGELF

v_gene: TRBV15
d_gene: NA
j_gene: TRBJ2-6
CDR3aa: ATSRDPGAGANVLT

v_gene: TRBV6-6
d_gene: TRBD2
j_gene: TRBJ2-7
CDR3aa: ASSYGAGGVDEQY

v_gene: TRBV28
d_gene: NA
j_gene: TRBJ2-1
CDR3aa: ASRETYNEQF

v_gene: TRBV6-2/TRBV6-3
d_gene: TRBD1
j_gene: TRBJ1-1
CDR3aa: ASSPTGRPEAF